These 22 T cell receptor beta chains were sequenced from one sample in a study of early T cells in non-severe SARS-CoV-2 infection. TCRdb re-called the 5' RACE reads with MiXCR, one entry per CDR3 protein. Of more than 65,000 distinct CDR3 sequences in the sample, about 14% were seen once. The sequences come from whole blood, collected at baseline. Source of these receptors: an adult who was a healthcare worker with PCR-confirmed SARS-CoV-2 infection or an uninfected control (not recorded which).

This sequence joins TRBV28 and TRBJ1-6; 8 bases match TRBD1. This CDR3 is built from 14 residues. The germline CDR1 and CDR2 sequences are MDHEN and SYDVKM. Trimming took 6 bases from V and 5 from J; bases not matched to a gene: 3. The CDR3 spells CASSLGQDNSPLHF. CDR3 in DNA: TGTGCCAGCAGCCTGGGACAGGATAATTCACCCCTCCACTTT. Full variable domain (outside the CDR3, taken from reference TRBV28 and TRBJ1-6): DVKVTQSSRYLVKRTGEKVFLECVQDMDHENMFWYRQDPGLGLRLIYFSYDVKMKEKGDIPEGYSVSREKKERFSLILESASTNQTSMYLCASSLGQDNSPLHFGNGTRLTVT.

This clonotype appeared a few times. V usage is TRBV6-4 and J usage is TRBJ2-1; 10 bases agree with TRBD2. Germline values: CDR1 MRHNA, CDR2 SNTAGT. V was clipped by 5 bases and J by 2 bases; unmatched bases: 3. The CDR3 sequence is 15 residues long. The CDR3 DNA reads as TGTGCCAGCAGTTCGACTAGCGGGCCCTACAATGAGCAGTTCTTC. It encodes CASSSTSGPYNEQFF.

This clonotype was seen repeatedly, ten times or more. The CDR3 DNA is TGCAGTGCTAGTTTGAGCGGGATAGCCGAGCAGTACTTC. Translation: CSASLSGIAEQYF. This chain connects TRBV20-1 to TRBJ2-7; the match to TRBD2 covers 7 bases. After removal of 3 bases from V and 6 bases from J, the junction contained 8 bases not matched to a gene. Germline CDR1 and CDR2: DFQATT and SNEGSKA (reference sequence). The CDR3 contains 13 residues.

This clonotype was seen at least ten times. The chain uses TRBV9 and TRBJ2-5, with 11 bases aligning to TRBD2. Germline V gene lookup returns CDR1 SGDLS and CDR2 YYNGEE. The V gene end was trimmed by 3 bases and the J gene end by 0 bases; junction bases not matched to a gene: 4. CDR3 length: 16 residues. In DNA form, the CDR3 reads TGTGCCAGCAGCGCGGGACTAGCGGCCTACCAAGAGACCCAGTACTTC. This encodes CASSAGLAAYQETQYF.

This clonotype was recorded many times. The chain is built from TRBV5-5 and TRBJ2-7; D unresolved. The germline V gene encodes CDR1 SGHKS and CDR2 YYEKEE (reference sequence). Trimming cost V 1 base and J 0 bases, with 5 bases left between them. There are 13 residues in the CDR3. The CDR3 loop reads CASSLSVSYEQYF. CDR3 bases: TGTGCCAGCAGCTTGTCCGTCTCCTACGAGCAGTACTTC.

This clonotype was seen more than once but under ten times. This chain links TRBV11-1 with TRBJ2-5; TRBD1 is a possible D gene (6 bases). CDR3 length: 15 residues. Trimming pared 1 base from V and 6 bases from J, leaving 15 bases between. Germline assignment: CDR1 SGHAT and CDR2 FQDESV (reference sequence). DNA for the CDR3: TGTGCCAGCAGCTTAGGTTCCGGCCAGGGGAAGACCCAGTACTTC. Translated: CASSLGSGQGKTQYF.

The J gene is TRBJ1-6, the V gene TRBV7-6; D gene ambiguous. The CDR3 length is 14 residues. Germline-derived CDR1 and CDR2 are SGHVS and FNYEAQ. V lost 4 bases, J lost 5 bases, and 9 bases lay in between. Here the CDR3 DNA reads TGTGCCAGCAGCTCTCAGCTTCATAATTCACCCCTCCACTTT. This codes for CASSSQLHNSPLHF.

This clonotype was seen a handful of times. This chain joins TRBV20-1 and TRBJ1-5; 9 nucleotides match TRBD1. Per the germline V gene, CDR1 is DFQATT and CDR2 is SNEGSKA (reference sequence). CDR3 length equals 12 residues. V shed 5 bases, J shed 7 bases, and the junction held 3 bases outside the gene matches. CDR3 DNA sequence: TGCAGTGCTTCGGACAGGGGCCAGCCCCAGCATTTT. It translates to CSASDRGQPQHF.

This clonotype showed up many times. The chain links TRBV30 to TRBJ2-1; unclear D gene. Trimming stripped 2 bases from V and 8 bases from J, with 13 bases between. CDR3 length equals 13 residues. Germline CDR1 GTSNPN, CDR2 SVGIG (reference sequence). For the CDR3, the DNA is TGTGCCTGGAGTCTGATCAGGACGCATGAGCAGTTCTTC. The encoded protein is CAWSLIRTHEQFF.

V is TRBV2 and J is TRBJ1-5; D gene ambiguous. The germline V gene has CDR1 SNHLY and CDR2 FYNNEI. The CDR3 is 13 amino acids. Trimming shortened V by 5 bases and J by 10 bases, and 15 bases separated the two germline ends. The DNA of the CDR3 is TGTGCCAGCAGTACAGCTCAGTCTTCACCCCAGCATTTT. It codes for CASSTAQSSPQHF. Full variable domain (remainder filled in from reference TRBV2 and TRBJ1-5): EPEVTQTPSHQVTQMGQEVILRCVPISNHLYFYWYRQILGQKVEFLVSFYNNEISEKSEIFDDQFSVERPDGSNFTLKIRSTKLEDSAMYFCASSTAQSSPQHFGDGTRLSIL.

J is TRBJ1-3 and V is TRBV30; D is undetermined. This CDR3 is built from 14 residues. The germline CDR1 and CDR2 sequences are GTSNPN and SVGIG (reference sequence). V lost 7 bases, J lost 0 bases, and 13 bases lay in between. The CDR3 sequence is CASSGSFSGNTIYF. As DNA, the CDR3 is TGTGCCTCATCCGGCTCCTTCTCTGGAAACACCATATATTTT.

This rearrangement joins TRBV6-5 to TRBJ2-1; 9 positions agree with TRBD2. The CDR3 is 17 residues long. V shed 6 bases, J shed 7 bases, and the junction held 16 bases outside the gene matches. Germline V gene lookup returns CDR1 MNHEY and CDR2 SVGAGI. CDR3 protein: CASSPLTGTSMRNEQFF. The CDR3, as DNA: TGTGCCAGCAGCCCATTAACCGGGACTAGCATGCGGAATGAGCAGTTCTTC.

To note about this clonotype: This may arise from a read error, as a much more abundant clone is one base away. The chain uses TRBV20-1 and TRBJ2-6; D unresolved. V was pared by 3 bases and J by 0 bases, with 3 bases between. Germline assignment: CDR1 DFQATT and CDR2 SNEGSKA (reference sequence). CDR3 length: 13 amino acids. CDR3 protein: CSARSSGANVLTF. The CDR3 DNA is TGCAGTGCTAGGAGCTCTGGGGCCAACGTCCTGACTTTC.

This rearrangement joins TRBV5-1 to TRBJ1-1; D not resolved. CDR1 and CDR2 (germline): SGHRS, YFSETQ. The CDR3 sequence is 14 residues long. The germline V and J ends were trimmed by 4 bases and 4 bases, with 14 bases remaining between them. Here the CDR3 reads CASSAGSGGTEAFF. The CDR3 bases are TGCGCCAGCAGCGCTGGGTCCGGAGGCACTGAAGCTTTCTTT.

This clonotype was seen only a few times. The chain combines TRBV6-6 with TRBJ1-1; possible D gene TRBD1, 6 bases. The germline V and J ends were trimmed by 7 bases and 1 base, with 13 bases remaining between them. This CDR3 spans 14 amino acids. Germline CDR1 MNHNY, CDR2 SVGAGI (reference sequence). The CDR3 here is CASNRLGQNTEAFF. The CDR3 DNA reads as TGTGCCAGCAACCGTCTGGGACAGAACACTGAAGCTTTCTTT.

This clonotype was counted a few times. The chain employs TRBV28 and TRBJ2-5; 8 bases fit TRBD2. Trimming removed 3 bases from V and 5 bases from J; junction bases left unmatched: 20. CDR1 is MDHEN, CDR2 SYDVKM, per germline. The CDR3 sequence is 19 residues long. CDR3 loop: CASSFLGWTGTSREETQYF. Here the CDR3 DNA reads TGTGCCAGCAGTTTTTTGGGGTGGACCGGGACTAGTAGAGAGGAGACCCAGTACTTC.

The chain combines TRBV7-9 with TRBJ1-1; D possibly corresponds to TRBD1 (5 bases). From germline, CDR1 is SEHNR and CDR2 FQNEAQ (reference sequence). Trimming pared 1 base from V and 4 bases from J, leaving 16 bases between. The CDR3 runs 16 residues. The CDR3: CASSLVGGEQSTEAFF. DNA for the CDR3: TGTGCCAGCAGCTTAGTGGGGGGAGAGCAGAGCACTGAAGCTTTCTTT.

In this sample, this clonotype turned up many times. The gene calls are TRBV3-1 and TRBJ2-2, with a tentative D call TRBD1 (6 bases). The ends were cut back, 0 bases at V and 5 bases at J, with 13 bases in the middle. This CDR3 contains 16 residues. CDR1 and CDR2 (germline): LGHDT, YNNKEL (reference sequence). As DNA, the CDR3 is TGTGCCAGCAGCCAAGATGGGCAGGGGCCGACCGGGGAGCTGTTTTTT. Translation gives CASSQDGQGPTGELFF.

This clonotype has only a few counts. The chain links TRBV6-5 to TRBJ2-7; tentative D call: TRBD2 (7 bases). CDR3 size: 15 residues. Germline values: CDR1 MNHEY, CDR2 SVGAGI. V shed 4 bases and J shed 5 bases, with 18 bases lying between them. The chain's CDR3 is CASSFGGGRVHEQYF. The CDR3 coding sequence is TGTGCCAGCAGTTTCGGGGGCGGGAGAGTCCACGAGCAGTACTTC.

In this sample, this clonotype turned up many times. The chain employs TRBV5-1 and TRBJ2-7, with 8 bases lining up with TRBD2. With 2 bases clipped from V and 3 bases from J, the junction kept 7 bases outside the gene matches. This CDR3 is built from 15 residues. CDR1 SGHRS and CDR2 YFSETQ come from the germline V gene. Here the CDR3 reads CASSFSSGSNYEQYF. The CDR3 region has the DNA TGCGCCAGCAGCTTTTCGAGCGGGAGTAACTACGAGCAGTACTTC.

This clonotype was recorded at least ten times. The CDR3 DNA reads as TGTGCCAGTAGTATATTTGGGAACACTGAAGCTTTCTTT. It is translated as CASSIFGNTEAFF. The V and J genes are TRBV19 and TRBJ1-1; D is unclear. This CDR3 is built from 13 residues. The V gene's germline CDR1 is LNHDA and CDR2 SQIVND (reference sequence). V lost 2 bases and J lost 1, with 5 bases in between.

This chain connects TRBV3-1 to TRBJ2-3, with D tentatively TRBD2 (5 bases). This CDR3 spans 13 amino acids. V was trimmed by 3 bases and J by 2 bases, leaving 6 bases between them. Germline lookup yields CDR1 LGHDT and CDR2 YNNKEL (reference sequence). CDR3 sequence (DNA): TGTGCCAGCAGCCACGGGAACACAGATACGCAGTATTTT. Translated, it gives CASSHGNTDTQYF.